This T cell receptor (beta chain) was recorded in a study of vaccination and CD4 T cells after COVID-19. Study context: The makeup of the convalescents was six males and four females, two of them Hispanic. Stimulation of cells relied on overlapping spike peptides derived from SARS-CoV-2, HCoV-NL63, HCoV-OC43 and HCoV-229E.

Treatment described: roughly 10-day PBMC culture with coronavirus spike peptide pools or control peptides (ViraFEST assay). Wells that each held 1.8 million or so PBMCs were cultured with 9 to 10 IU/ml IL-2 and 7.5 to 10 ug/ml peptide pools. Trimming left V 3 bases short and J 6 bases short, with 3 bases between. This CDR3 region has 11 residues. The germline gives CDR1 MNHEY, CDR2 SVGAGI. On this clonotype itself: The target antigen is unknown.

The Oncomine TCR Beta short-read assay was what sequenced the DNA obtained from cultured CD4+ T cells. It was from cultured CD4+ T cells that genomic DNA was extracted. TCRdb itself ran the PCR reads through MiXCR, one entry per CDR3 protein. The sample records 16,000 or so distinct CDR3 sequences, around half being singletons. The J gene is TRBJ2-1, the V gene TRBV6-5; D is unclear. The starting material was CD4+ T cells from blood, cultured in vitro, obtained before SARS-CoV-2 vaccination. The clonotype comes from a human donor who had recovered from COVID-19. The CDR3: CASSYRNEQFF. CDR3 bases: TGTGCCAGCAGTTATCGCAATGAGCAGTTCTTC.